Presented here are 8 T cell receptor beta chains from one specimen sequenced in a study of blood T cell repertoires in COVID-19. Sequencing was performed with immunoSEQ multiplex PCR; in TCRdb, only in-frame clones are kept and a portion is missing. This table holds roughly 400,000 clones, around 90% found once. The sequencing sample was made of PBMCs or T cells enriched from blood (not recorded which). Source of these receptors: a woman aged 40 to 50 with acute COVID-19.

This chain's CDR3 is CASSVGPRDNYGYTF. The DNA of the CDR3 is TGTGCCAGCAGCGTAGGTCCCCGAGATAACTATGGCTACACCTTC. The gene calls are TRBV9 and TRBJ1-2; D is undetermined. The CDR3 runs to 15 residues. V lost 0 bases, J lost 1 base, and 10 bases lay in between. CDR1 is SGDLS, CDR2 YYNGEE, per germline.

This chain links TRBV5-1 with TRBJ1-4; weak D call: TRBD1 (5 bases). The germline CDR1 and CDR2 sequences are SGHRS and YFSETQ. Trimming took 4 bases from V and 3 from J, leaving 10 bases between them. The CDR3 has 14 residues. Written as DNA, the CDR3 is TGCGCCAGCAGCCTGGGGCGGCCTAATGAAAAACTGTTTTTT. Its protein is CASSLGRPNEKLFF. Full variable domain (remainder filled in from reference TRBV5-1 and TRBJ1-4): KAGVTQTPRYLIKTRGQQVTLSCSPISGHRSVSWYQQTPGQGLQFLFEYFSETQRNKGNFPGRFSGRQFSNSRSEMNVSTLELGDSALYLCASSLGRPNEKLFFGSGTQLSVL.

The rearrangement links TRBV6-5 to TRBJ2-1, with D possibly matching TRBD1 (6 bases). CDR3 length: 14 residues. Per germline, CDR1 MNHEY and CDR2 SVGAGI. V lost 8 bases and J 3 bases, leaving 14 bases between the germline ends. Written as DNA, the CDR3 is TGTGCCAGCCAAGGGTACAGGGACTACAATGAGCAGTTCTTC. Protein: CASQGYRDYNEQFF.

The chain employs TRBV30 and TRBJ1-1; TRBD1 agrees at 7 bases. V was clipped by 3 bases and J by 1 base; unmatched bases: 8. Germline V gives CDR1 GTSNPN, CDR2 SVGIG (reference sequence). This CDR3 spans 15 amino acids. The CDR3 nucleotides read TGTGCCTGGAGATACAGGGGACTCGCGAACACTGAAGCTTTCTTT. The encoded protein is CAWRYRGLANTEAFF.

The chain joins TRBV24-1 to TRBJ2-2; D remains unclear. The CDR3 runs to 16 residues. Trimming stripped 4 bases from V and 3 bases from J, with 14 bases between. Germline loops: CDR1 KGHDR, CDR2 SFDVKD. The CDR3 loop is CATSEVAELDTGELFF. The CDR3 DNA is TGTGCCACCAGTGAGGTAGCAGAATTGGACACCGGGGAGCTGTTTTTT.

The genes are TRBV2 and TRBJ1-1; TRBD1 might be the D (6 bases). Germline CDR1 reads SNHLY; CDR2 reads FYNNEI. CDR3 size: 14 residues. Between the trimmed V and J ends, which lost 7 bases and 6 bases, there was a span of 18 bases. CDR3 sequence reads: CASTKSLGGPEAFF. The CDR3 bases are TGTGCCAGCACCAAATCCTTGGGGGGGCCTGAAGCTTTCTTT. Complete variable domain (other parts from reference TRBV2 and TRBJ1-1): EPEVTQTPSHQVTQMGQEVILRCVPISNHLYFYWYRQILGQKVEFLVSFYNNEISEKSEIFDDQFSVERPDGSNFTLKIRSTKLEDSAMYFCASTKSLGGPEAFFGQGTRLTVV.

This clone was seen only once. The gene calls are TRBV7-9 and TRBJ2-1; D might be TRBD1 (5 bases). This CDR3 spans 14 amino acids. Germline CDR1 is SEHNR and CDR2 is FQNEAQ (reference sequence). Between the trimmed V and J ends, which lost 8 bases and 2 bases, there was a span of 13 bases. The CDR3 DNA reads as TGTGCCAGCGTTTCGTCAGGGACCTACAATGAGCAGTTCTTC. Translating it yields CASVSSGTYNEQFF. Complete variable domain (other parts from reference TRBV7-9 and TRBJ2-1): DTGVSQNPRHKITKRGQNVTFRCDPISEHNRLYWYRQTLGQGPEFLTYFQNEAQLEKSRLLSDRFSAERPKGSFSTLEIQRTEQGDSAMYLCASVSSGTYNEQFFGPGTRLTVL.

The rearrangement links TRBV9 to TRBJ1-2; 9 nucleotides align to TRBD1. V lost 0 bases and J lost 7; bases outside the gene matches: 7. CDR1 is SGDLS, CDR2 YYNGEE, per germline. This CDR3 comprises 15 residues. Written as DNA, the CDR3 is TGTGCCAGCAGCGTAGGTTTGGGACAGGGATCTGGCTACACCTTC. Its protein product is CASSVGLGQGSGYTF.